This is a list of T cell receptor beta chains from one sample in a study of monozygotic twins with cystic fibrosis. Repertoires were generated with immunoSEQ multiplex PCR, while TCRdb's copy carries only in-frame clones and drops some. The table records about 22,000 clones, approximately 97% of them present only once. The sequencing sample was made of blood. These receptors came from a girl aged 10 to 17 with cystic fibrosis. CDR3s include the opening cysteine and the closing phenylalanine or tryptophan. D genes are given only for firm matches. Size is stated for part of the rows, as once, few or many counts, or as a class when the clone is expanded.

CDR3aa,CDR3nt,v_gene,abundance,j_gene,d_gene
CASSHPGTGDTEAFF,TGCGCCAGCAGCCACCCAGGGACAGGGGATACTGAAGCTTTCTTT,TRBV4-1,NA,TRBJ1-1,TRBD1
CASSPSDRERGYTF,TGTGCCAGCAGCCCCTCGGACAGGGAGCGCGGCTACACCTTC,TRBV13,NA,TRBJ1-2,TRBD1
CASSFKTDPPGNTIYF,TGTGCCAGCAGCTTCAAGACTGATCCTCCTGGAAACACCATATATTTT,TRBV7-2,NA,TRBJ1-3,NA
CASSSIRKSYGYTF,TGTGCCAGCAGCAGTATTCGCAAGTCCTATGGCTACACCTTC,TRBV21-1,NA,TRBJ1-2,NA
CASSLGASTSDTQYF,TGTGCCAGCAGCTTGGGCGCCTCTACTTCAGATACGCAGTATTTT,TRBV7-2,NA,TRBJ2-3,NA
CASSPNRAREAFF,TGTGCCAGCTCCCCCAACCGGGCCCGTGAAGCTTTCTTT,TRBV18,NA,TRBJ1-1,NA
CASSSLSKETQYF,TGTGCCAGCAGCTCCTTGTCCAAAGAGACCCAGTACTTC,TRBV28,NA,TRBJ2-5,NA
CASSLGSPNEKLFF,TGTGCCAGCAGCTTGGGGTCGCCTAATGAAAAACTGTTTTTT,TRBV5-6,NA,TRBJ1-4,NA
CASSQPYRGTRTGELFF,TGCGCCAGCAGCCAACCCTACAGAGGGACAAGGACCGGGGAGCTGTTTTTT,TRBV4-1,NA,TRBJ2-2,NA
CASSRTGASYNEQFF,TGTGCCAGTTCCCGGACAGGGGCCTCCTACAATGAGCAGTTCTTC,TRBV19,once,TRBJ2-1,TRBD1
CASSQDLYSGNTIYF,TGCGCCAGCAGCCAAGATCTTTACTCTGGAAACACCATATATTTT,TRBV4-3,NA,TRBJ1-3,NA
CASSQDSGQGLDEQFF,TGCGCCAGCAGCCAAGATTCTGGACAGGGGTTGGATGAGCAGTTCTTC,TRBV4-3,once,TRBJ2-1,TRBD1
CASSLGQYQETQYF,TGCGCCAGCAGCTTGGGACAGTACCAAGAGACCCAGTACTTC,TRBV5-1,NA,TRBJ2-5,NA
CAISELQSSYNEQFF,TGTGCCATCAGTGAGTTGCAGAGCTCCTACAATGAGCAGTTCTTC,TRBV10-3,NA,TRBJ2-1,NA
CASSVNHEQFF,TGTGCCAGCAGCGTTAACCATGAGCAGTTCTTC,TRBV9,NA,TRBJ2-1,NA
CSVGGAGNTIYF,TGCAGCGTTGGAGGGGCGGGAAACACCATATATTTT,TRBV29-1,NA,TRBJ1-3,NA
CASSLLLAGGEETQYF,TGTGCCAGCAGCTTGTTACTAGCGGGAGGGGAAGAGACCCAGTACTTC,TRBV11-1,once,TRBJ2-5,TRBD2
CASSPQGWDEQYF,TGTGCCAGCTCACCACAGGGGTGGGACGAGCAGTACTTC,TRBV18,NA,TRBJ2-7,NA
CASRGSNTGELFF,TGTGCCTCGAGGGGCTCGAACACCGGGGAGCTGTTTTTT,TRBV6-6,NA,TRBJ2-2,NA
CASSLGTTGANVLTF,TGTGCCAGCAGCCTGGGGACAACCGGGGCCAACGTCCTGACTTTC,TRBV4-2,NA,TRBJ2-6,NA
CASSGLGSYNEQFF,TGTGCCAGCAGCGGGTTGGGTTCCTACAATGAGCAGTTCTTC,TRBV7-2,NA,TRBJ2-1,NA
CASSPRDFFTDTQYF,TGTGCCAGCAGCCCCAGGGACTTTTTCACAGATACGCAGTATTTT,TRBV9,NA,TRBJ2-3,NA
CASSLIAGEDEQYF,TGCGCCAGCAGCCTGATAGCGGGAGAGGACGAGCAGTACTTC,TRBV4-1,NA,TRBJ2-7,TRBD2
CASSGQGNQPQHF,TGTGCCAGCAGCGGACAGGGCAATCAGCCCCAGCATTTT,TRBV27,NA,TRBJ1-5,TRBD1
CASSPDSSGNTIYF,TGTGCCAGCTCACCAGACAGCTCTGGAAACACCATATATTTT,TRBV18,NA,TRBJ1-3,NA